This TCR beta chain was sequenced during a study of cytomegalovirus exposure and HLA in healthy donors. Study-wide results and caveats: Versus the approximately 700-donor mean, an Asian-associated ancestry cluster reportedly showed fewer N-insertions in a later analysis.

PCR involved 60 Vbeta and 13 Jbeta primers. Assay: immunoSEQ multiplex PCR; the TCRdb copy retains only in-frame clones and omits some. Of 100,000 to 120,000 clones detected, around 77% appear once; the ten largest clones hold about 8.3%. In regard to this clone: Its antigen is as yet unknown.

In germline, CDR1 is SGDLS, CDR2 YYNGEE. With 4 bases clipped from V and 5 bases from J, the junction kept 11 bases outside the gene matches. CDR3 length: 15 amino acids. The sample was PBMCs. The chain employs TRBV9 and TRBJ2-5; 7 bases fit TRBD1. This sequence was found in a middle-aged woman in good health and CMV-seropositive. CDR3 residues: CASSLASGQVETQYF. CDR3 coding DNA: TGTGCCAGCAGCCTTGCGTCAGGACAGGTGGAGACCCAGTACTTC.